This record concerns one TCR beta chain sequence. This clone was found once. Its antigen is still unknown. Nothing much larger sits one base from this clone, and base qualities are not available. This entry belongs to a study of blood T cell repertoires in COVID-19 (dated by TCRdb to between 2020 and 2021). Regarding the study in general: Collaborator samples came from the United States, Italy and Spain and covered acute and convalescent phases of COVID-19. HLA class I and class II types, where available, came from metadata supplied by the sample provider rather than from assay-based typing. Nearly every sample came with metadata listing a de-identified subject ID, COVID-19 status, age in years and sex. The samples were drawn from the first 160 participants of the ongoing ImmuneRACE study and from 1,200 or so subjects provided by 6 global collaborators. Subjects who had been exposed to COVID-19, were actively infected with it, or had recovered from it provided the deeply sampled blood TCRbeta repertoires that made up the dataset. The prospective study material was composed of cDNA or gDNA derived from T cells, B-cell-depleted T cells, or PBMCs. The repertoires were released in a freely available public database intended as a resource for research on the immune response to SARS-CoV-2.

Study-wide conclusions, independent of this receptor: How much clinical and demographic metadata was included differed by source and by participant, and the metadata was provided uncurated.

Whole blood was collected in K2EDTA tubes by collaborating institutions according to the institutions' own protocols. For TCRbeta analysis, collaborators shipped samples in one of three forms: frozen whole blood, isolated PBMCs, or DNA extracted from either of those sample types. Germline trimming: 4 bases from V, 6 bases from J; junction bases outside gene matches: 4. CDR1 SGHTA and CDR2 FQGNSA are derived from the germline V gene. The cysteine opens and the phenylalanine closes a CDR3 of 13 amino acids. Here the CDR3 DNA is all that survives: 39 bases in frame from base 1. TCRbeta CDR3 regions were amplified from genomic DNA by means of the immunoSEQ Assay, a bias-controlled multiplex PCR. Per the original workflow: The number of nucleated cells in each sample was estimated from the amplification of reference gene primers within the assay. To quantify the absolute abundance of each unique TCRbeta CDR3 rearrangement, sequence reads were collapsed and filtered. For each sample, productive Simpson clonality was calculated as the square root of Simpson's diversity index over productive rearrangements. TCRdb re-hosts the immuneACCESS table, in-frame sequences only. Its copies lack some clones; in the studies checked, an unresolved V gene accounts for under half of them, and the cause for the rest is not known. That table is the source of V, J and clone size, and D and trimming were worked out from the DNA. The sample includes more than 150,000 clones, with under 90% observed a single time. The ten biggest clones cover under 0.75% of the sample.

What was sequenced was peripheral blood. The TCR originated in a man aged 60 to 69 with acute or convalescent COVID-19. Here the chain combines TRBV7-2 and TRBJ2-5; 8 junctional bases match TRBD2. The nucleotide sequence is TGTGCCAGCAGCTGGGGCGGGAGGCAGACCCAGTACTTC. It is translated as CASSWGGRQTQYF.